The 29 T cell receptor beta chains presented below share a single source sample, sequenced in a study of cytomegalovirus exposure and HLA in healthy donors. PCR amplification relied on 60 Vbeta primers (plus 13 Jbeta primers). TCRdb keeps only in-frame clones here, not all; method: immunoSEQ multiplex PCR. The sample records 99,000 or so clones, about 70% being singletons. Sequencing input: PBMCs. The receptors stem from a man aged 25-45 years in good health and CMV-seronegative.

The genes are TRBV7-3 and TRBJ2-1; TRBD2 might be the D (5 bases). V was trimmed by 2 bases and J by 7 bases, leaving 15 bases between them. The CDR3 runs 15 residues. In germline, CDR1 is SGHTA, CDR2 FQGTGA. CDR3: CASSLDGMHLNEQFF. CDR3 in DNA: TGTGCCAGCAGCTTAGACGGGATGCACTTAAATGAGCAGTTCTTC. Looking up the rest from reference TRBV7-3 and TRBJ2-1 gives the full variable domain: GAGVSQTPSNKVTEKGKYVELRCDPISGHTALYWYRQSLGQGPEFLIYFQGTGAADDSGLPNDRFFAVRPEGSVSTLKIQRTERGDSAVYLCASSLDGMHLNEQFFGPGTRLTVL.

The chain combines TRBV29-1 with TRBJ2-1; 8 bases fit TRBD2. CDR3 length: 12 amino acids. Trimming removed 7 bases from V and 4 bases from J; junction bases left unmatched: 3. CDR1 and CDR2 from the germline V gene are SQVTM and ANQGSEA. The CDR3, as DNA: TGCAGCGCCACTAGCGGTTACAATGAGCAGTTCTTC. It yields the protein CSATSGYNEQFF.

The genes are TRBV5-1 and TRBJ2-6, with 7 bases that match TRBD1. The germline CDR1 and CDR2 sequences are SGHRS and YFSETQ. The CDR3 is 15 residues long. J was trimmed by 0 bases and V by 7 bases; bases with no gene match: 4. CDR3 in DNA: TGCGCCAGCTACGCAGGGGGCTCTGGGGCCAACGTCCTGACTTTC. Translated: CASYAGGSGANVLTF.

This sequence joins TRBV27 and TRBJ2-7, with 10 bases lining up with TRBD1. Germline CDR1 is MNHEY and CDR2 is SMNVEV (reference sequence). The CDR3 loop spans 14 amino acids. This chain's CDR3 is CVTTGTGATYEQYF. Written as DNA, the CDR3 is TGTGTCACCACCGGGACAGGGGCCACCTACGAGCAGTACTTC.

The J gene is TRBJ1-2, the V gene TRBV5-6; weak D call: TRBD1 (5 bases). The CDR3 runs 14 residues. Trimming removed 2 bases from V and 4 bases from J, with 12 bases in between. Germline V lookup: CDR1 SGHDT, CDR2 YYEEEE. The CDR3 region has the DNA TGTGCCAGCAGCTTTCGGCAGGGTAGCTATGGCTACACCTTC. Amino acids: CASSFRQGSYGYTF.

This chain links TRBV2 with TRBJ1-6, with 10 nucleotides matching TRBD1. Unmatched junction bases numbered 1, after V lost 6 bases and J lost 5 bases. This CDR3 has 14 residues. Germline CDR1 is SNHLY and CDR2 is FYNNEI. The CDR3 DNA reads TGTGCCAGCAGGGGGACAGGGGATAATTCACCCCTCCACTTT. Translated: CASRGTGDNSPLHF.

The chain has TRBV7-2 and TRBJ1-4; D is unresolved. The CDR3 extends over 17 amino acids. V was pared by 2 bases and J by 1 base, with 14 bases between. Germline values: CDR1 SGHTA, CDR2 FQGNSA. Written as DNA, the CDR3 is TGTGCCAGCAGCTTACACGCAGGCGGGATAACTAATGAAAAACTGTTTTTT. The encoded protein is CASSLHAGGITNEKLFF.

The chain couples TRBV5-6 to TRBJ2-5, with TRBD1 matching over 8 bases. Germline V gene data show CDR1 as SGHDT and CDR2 as YYEEEE. This CDR3 comprises 14 residues. V lost 3 bases and J lost 1; bases outside the gene matches: 2. CDR3 nucleotide sequence: TGTGCCAGCAGCTATGGACAGGGCCAAGAGACCCAGTACTTC. Encoded protein: CASSYGQGQETQYF.

This clone was observed a handful of times. The V gene is TRBV7-2, the J gene TRBJ1-5; D may be TRBD1 (6 bases). The CDR3 has 15 residues. Trimming pared 1 base from V and 4 bases from J, leaving 11 bases between. Germline lookup yields CDR1 SGHTA and CDR2 FQGNSA. Here the CDR3 reads CASSLDGGRNQPQHF. CDR3 coding DNA: TGTGCCAGCAGCTTAGACGGGGGGCGGAATCAGCCCCAGCATTTT.

This clone was detected only a few times. This chain's CDR3 is CASSISLAGGGEQYF. The CDR3 nucleotides read TGTGCCAGTAGTATAAGCCTAGCGGGAGGCGGCGAGCAGTACTTC. The V and J genes are TRBV19 and TRBJ2-7; 11 nucleotides line up with TRBD2. This CDR3 has 15 residues. The germline V gene has CDR1 LNHDA and CDR2 SQIVND (reference sequence). V lost 2 bases and J lost 6; bases outside the gene matches: 6.

This clone was seen a few times. J is TRBJ2-1 and V is TRBV28, with 9 bases identical to TRBD2. Looked up from germline, CDR1 is MDHEN and CDR2 is SYDVKM. This CDR3 region has 16 residues. V lost 2 bases and J lost 14; bases outside the gene matches: 16. CDR3 bases: TGTGCCAGCAGTTTAGGGCGGGAGGGCCCTCAACTTCGGGAGTTCTTC. It yields the protein CASSLGREGPQLREFF.

This chain connects TRBV15 to TRBJ1-1; D is perhaps TRBD1 (6 bases). Germline values: CDR1 LNHNV, CDR2 YYDKDF (reference sequence). V lost 0 bases, J lost 1 base, and 6 bases lay in between. This CDR3 contains 14 residues. This chain's CDR3 is CATSREGANTEAFF. The CDR3 DNA sequence: TGTGCCACCAGCAGAGAGGGGGCGAACACTGAAGCTTTCTTT.

The chain carries TRBV28 and TRBJ1-1; D is undetermined. CDR3 length: 13 amino acids. V was cut by 3 bases and J by 7 bases, with 12 bases left in between. Looked up from germline, CDR1 is MDHEN and CDR2 is SYDVKM. The CDR3 DNA sequence: TGTGCCAGCAGTTTCCGGTACAGTTATGAAGCTTTCTTT. Encoded protein: CASSFRYSYEAFF. The full variable domain, in which reference TRBV28 and TRBJ1-1 provide the parts outside the CDR3, is DVKVTQSSRYLVKRTGEKVFLECVQDMDHENMFWYRQDPGLGLRLIYFSYDVKMKEKGDIPEGYSVSREKKERFSLILESASTNQTSMYLCASSFRYSYEAFFGQGTRLTVV.

The rearrangement links TRBV9 to TRBJ2-1; D perhaps matches TRBD1 (5 bases). Trimming took off 4 bases at V and 9 bases at J, with 14 bases between the two ends. The CDR3 has 13 residues. CDR1 is SGDLS, CDR2 YYNGEE, per germline. The CDR3 reads CASSPQGWTEQFF. The CDR3 coding sequence is TGTGCCAGCAGCCCTCAGGGTTGGACTGAGCAGTTCTTC.

This chain uses TRBV7-8 with TRBJ1-2; TRBD1 aligns across 8 bases. In germline, CDR1 is SGHVS, CDR2 FQNEAQ. V gave up 4 bases and J gave up 5 bases; unmatched junction bases: 9. The CDR3 extends over 15 amino acids. The CDR3 is CASSSQGAFGYGYTF. The DNA of the CDR3 is TGTGCCAGCAGCTCTCAGGGGGCGTTTGGTTATGGCTACACCTTC.

Worth noting for this clone: The sample carries other DNA sequences with the same CDR3. CDR3 DNA sequence: TGTGCCAGCAGCCTCCGACTAGCAGCCTACGAGCAGTACTTC. This encodes CASSLRLAAYEQYF. The J gene is TRBJ2-7, the V gene TRBV7-2, with 7 bases matching TRBD2. The CDR3 length is 14 residues. The germline V gene encodes CDR1 SGHTA and CDR2 FQGNSA. J was trimmed by 2 bases and V by 5 bases; bases with no gene match: 6.

This clone was counted only a few times. CDR3 sequence reads: CASSEAPGQGRANEQFF. The CDR3 DNA is TGTGCCAGCAGTGAAGCCCCGGGACAGGGAAGGGCGAATGAGCAGTTCTTC. The rearrangement joins TRBV2 to TRBJ2-1; 9 bases agree with TRBD1. Unmatched junction bases numbered 10, after V lost 0 bases and J lost 7 bases. This CDR3 spans 17 amino acids. The germline gives CDR1 SNHLY, CDR2 FYNNEI.

The rearrangement uses TRBV7-9 and TRBJ2-3; TRBD1 might be the D (5 bases). This CDR3 is built from 16 residues. V was shortened by 1 base and J by 2 bases, with 13 bases between the two germline ends. CDR1 and CDR2 from the germline V gene are SEHNR and FQNEAQ (reference sequence). The CDR3 DNA reads as TGTGCCAGCAGCTTAGGCGACAGTTATTCCACAGATACGCAGTATTTT. Protein product: CASSLGDSYSTDTQYF. Complete variable domain (other parts from reference TRBV7-9 and TRBJ2-3): DTGVSQNPRHKITKRGQNVTFRCDPISEHNRLYWYRQTLGQGPEFLTYFQNEAQLEKSRLLSDRFSAERPKGSFSTLEIQRTEQGDSAMYLCASSLGDSYSTDTQYFGPGTRLTVL.

The CDR3 here is CASSEGWGVDTEAFF. CDR3 DNA sequence: TGTGCCAGCAGTGAGGGGTGGGGAGTGGATACTGAAGCTTTCTTT. The gene calls are TRBV25-1 and TRBJ1-1, with unresolved D. Deletions cut 3 bases from V and 5 bases from J, with 16 bases between. This CDR3 spans 15 amino acids. Germline V CDR1 and CDR2: MGHDK, SYGVNS.

The V call is TRBV18, the J call TRBJ2-1; 7 bases align to TRBD2. V gave up 4 bases and J gave up 5 bases; unmatched junction bases: 2. The CDR3 is 13 residues long. Germline V gene sequence: CDR1 KGHSH, CDR2 LQKENI. The CDR3 coding sequence is TGTGCCAGCTCACTTACTAGCGACAATGAGCAGTTCTTC. It is translated as CASSLTSDNEQFF. The whole variable domain, remainder taken from reference TRBV18 and TRBJ2-1, is NAGVMQNPRHLVRRRGQEARLRCSPMKGHSHVYWYRQLPEEGLKFMVYLQKENIIDESGMPKERFSAEFPKEGPSILRIQQVVRGDSAAYFCASSLTSDNEQFFGPGTRLTVL.

The genes are TRBV7-9 and TRBJ1-1, with D maybe TRBD1 (5 bases). Trimming removed 3 bases at V and 0 bases at J, with 8 bases between. The germline gives CDR1 SEHNR, CDR2 FQNEAQ (reference sequence). CDR3 size: 14 residues. In DNA, the CDR3 is TGTGCCAGCAGCTTTGCAGGGTTGAACACTGAAGCTTTCTTT. This encodes CASSFAGLNTEAFF.

This clone was counted once. The chain uses TRBV28 and TRBJ1-2, with 10 bases identical to TRBD1. The germline CDR1 and CDR2 sequences are MDHEN and SYDVKM. The V gene end was trimmed by 10 bases and the J gene end by 5 bases; junction bases not matched to a gene: 4. CDR3 length equals 12 residues. Written as DNA, the CDR3 is TGTGCCACCGGGACAGGGGTTTATGGCTACACCTTC. This sequence encodes CATGTGVYGYTF.

The CDR3 spells CASSQDPYLAGSNNEQFF. The CDR3 DNA is TGCGCCAGCAGCCAAGATCCTTATCTAGCGGGCTCAAACAATGAGCAGTTCTTC. This chain uses TRBV4-3 with TRBJ2-1, with 8 positions matching TRBD2. Unmatched junction bases numbered 12, after V lost 0 bases and J lost 5 bases. The germline CDR1 and CDR2 sequences are LGHNA and YSLEER. The CDR3 has 18 residues.

The genes are TRBV7-9 and TRBJ1-5, with 8 bases fitting TRBD1. The CDR3 covers 15 residues. Trimming took 1 base from V and 4 from J; bases not matched to a gene: 3. CDR1 SEHNR and CDR2 FQNEAQ come from the germline V gene (reference sequence). Here the CDR3 reads CASSLGTGSNQPQHF. In nucleotides, the CDR3 is TGTGCCAGCAGCTTAGGGACAGGGTCAAATCAGCCCCAGCATTTT.

This clone was counted only a few times. The V gene is TRBV11-2, the J gene TRBJ2-4; 7 bases align to TRBD1. J was trimmed by 0 bases and V by 0 bases; bases with no gene match: 8. This CDR3 comprises 18 residues. The germline CDR1 and CDR2 sequences are SGHAT and FQNNGV. CDR3 sequence reads: CASSLDLPGGKAKNIQYF. CDR3 coding DNA: TGTGCCAGCAGCTTAGATCTCCCAGGGGGAAAAGCCAAAAACATTCAGTACTTC.

V gene TRBV14 combines with J gene TRBJ1-1, with a weak D call TRBD1 (5 bases). This CDR3 spans 18 amino acids. The V and J ends lost 0 bases and 6 bases respectively, with 23 bases between them. Germline lookup yields CDR1 SGHDN and CDR2 FVKESK. The CDR3 here is CASSQEWVGWQGNPEAFF. The CDR3 region has the DNA TGTGCCAGCAGCCAAGAATGGGTGGGATGGCAGGGAAACCCTGAAGCTTTCTTT. Drawing the rest from reference TRBV14 and TRBJ1-1, the complete variable domain is EAGVTQFPSHSVIEKGQTVTLRCDPISGHDNLYWYRRVMGKEIKFLLHFVKESKQDESGMPNNRFLAERTGGTYSTLKVQPAELEDSGVYFCASSQEWVGWQGNPEAFFGQGTRLTVV.

This clone has just a few counts. The chain recombines TRBV7-2 with TRBJ2-7, with D perhaps TRBD1 (5 bases). The CDR3 runs 14 residues. Germline V gives CDR1 SGHTA, CDR2 FQGNSA. Trimming cost V 3 bases and J 3 bases, with 12 bases left between them. CDR3 in DNA: TGTGCCAGCAGCTTCTCTTTTGACAGCTACGAGCAGTACTTC. This encodes CASSFSFDSYEQYF.

As regards this clone: One junction end does not reproduce the germline sequence, and a read error may be involved. CDR3 protein: CSSSLVSSGANVLTF. The CDR3 DNA reads as TGTTCCAGCAGCTTAGTCTCGTCTGGGGCCAACGTCCTGACTTTC. The rearrangement joins TRBV7-9 to TRBJ2-6; no firm D call. This CDR3 contains 15 residues. Germline lookup yields CDR1 SEHNR and CDR2 FQNEAQ (reference sequence). Combining the CDR3 with reference TRBV7-9 and TRBJ2-6 gives the whole variable domain DTGVSQNPRHKITKRGQNVTFRCDPISEHNRLYWYRQTLGQGPEFLTYFQNEAQLEKSRLLSDRFSAERPKGSFSTLEIQRTEQGDSAMYLCSSSLVSSGANVLTFGAGSRLTVL.

V and J are TRBV7-8 and TRBJ1-2; 8 positions agree with TRBD1. The CDR3 loop spans 13 amino acids. Germline trimming cut 3 bases from V and 8 bases from J; bases unmatched to any gene: 5. CDR1 and CDR2 (germline): SGHVS, FQNEAQ. The CDR3 bases are TGTGCCAGCAGCTTGCAGGGGGCGGCCGGCTACACCTTC. Its translation is CASSLQGAAGYTF.